Here is one T cell receptor (beta chain) with its context. Profiling relied on immunoSEQ multiplex PCR, and the TCRdb table lists in-frame clones only, not all of them. The sample shows some 140,000 clones, about four fifths of them seen only once. This entry is derived from a study of blood T cell repertoires in COVID-19. Study-level background: The United States, Italy and Spain supplied acute and convalescent COVID-19 samples. PBMCs, B-cell-depleted T cells, or T cells were the source of the cDNA or gDNA that made up the material.

V was cut by 4 bases and J by 8 bases, with 16 bases left in between. Per germline, CDR1 SGHRS and CDR2 YFSETQ. CDR3 size: 14 residues. Participants came from about two dozen US areas, aged roughly 18 to 89 years. Cohort 3 donors counted as recovered after two negative PCRs, clearance, or resolved symptoms. The sample consisted of PBMCs or T cells enriched from blood (not recorded which). V and J are TRBV5-1 and TRBJ1-3; D perhaps matches TRBD1 (6 bases). The clonotype originates from a man in his fifties who had recovered from COVID-19. The CDR3 protein is CASSPQGSRDTIYF. CDR3 coding DNA: TGCGCCAGCAGCCCCCAGGGGTCTCGAGACACCATATATTTT.